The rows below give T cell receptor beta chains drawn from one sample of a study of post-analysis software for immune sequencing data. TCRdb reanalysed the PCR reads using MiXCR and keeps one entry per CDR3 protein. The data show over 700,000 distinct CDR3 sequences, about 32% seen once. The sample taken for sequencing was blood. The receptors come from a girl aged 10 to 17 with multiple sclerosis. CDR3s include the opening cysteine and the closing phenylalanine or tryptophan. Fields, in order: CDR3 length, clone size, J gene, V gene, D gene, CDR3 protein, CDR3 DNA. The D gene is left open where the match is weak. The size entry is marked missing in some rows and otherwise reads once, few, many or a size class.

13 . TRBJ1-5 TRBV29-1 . CSVSQRGNQPQHF TGCAGCGTGTCACAGCGAGGCAATCAGCCCCAGCATTTT
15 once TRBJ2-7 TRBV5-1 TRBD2 CASSAGTSGSSEQYF TGCGCCAGCAGCGCCGGGACTAGCGGGAGCAGTGAGCAGTACTTC
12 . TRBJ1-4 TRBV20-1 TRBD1 CRAGDRDEKLFF TGCAGGGCAGGGGACAGGGATGAAAAACTGTTTTTT
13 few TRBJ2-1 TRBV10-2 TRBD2 CASRRLAENEQFF TGCGCCAGCAGGAGACTAGCGGAGAATGAGCAGTTCTTC
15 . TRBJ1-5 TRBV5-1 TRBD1 CASSLAAGGGQPQHF TGCGCCAGCAGCTTGGCGGCAGGGGGTGGTCAGCCCCAGCATTTT
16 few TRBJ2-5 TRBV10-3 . CAIRPGTFRGQETQYF TGTGCCATCCGCCCCGGGACCTTCAGGGGCCAAGAGACCCAGTACTTC
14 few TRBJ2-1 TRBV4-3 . CASSQGRLSNEQFF TGCGCCAGCAGCCAGGGGAGGTTAAGCAATGAGCAGTTCTTC
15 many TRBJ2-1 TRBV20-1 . CSARDGRIGYNEQFF TGCAGTGCTAGAGATGGGCGCATCGGATACAATGAGCAGTTCTTC
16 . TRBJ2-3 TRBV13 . CASSLVAGTSTDTQYF TGTGCCAGCAGCTTAGTAGCCGGGACTAGCACAGATACGCAGTATTTT
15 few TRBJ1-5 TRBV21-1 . CASSGSNDSNQPQHF TGTGCCAGCAGCGGGAGTAATGATAGCAATCAGCCCCAGCATTTT
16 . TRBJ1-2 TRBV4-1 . CASSQDVSGFPYGYTF TGCGCCAGCAGCCAAGATGTGTCGGGGTTTCCCTATGGCTACACCTTC
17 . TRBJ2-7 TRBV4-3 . CASSQDGFAGLGGEQYF TGCGCCAGCAGCCAAGATGGGTTTGCGGGATTAGGAGGCGAGCAGTACTTC
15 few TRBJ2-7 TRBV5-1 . CASSLGAGFTYEQYF TGCGCCAGCAGCTTGGGAGCGGGTTTTACCTACGAGCAGTACTTC
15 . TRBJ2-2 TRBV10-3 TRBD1 CATTAGTGNTGELFF TGTGCCACCACGGCGGGGACAGGGAACACCGGGGAGCTGTTTTTT
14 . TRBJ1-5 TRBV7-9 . CASRHQGRDQPQHF TGTGCCAGCAGACATCAGGGAAGAGATCAGCCCCAGCATTTT
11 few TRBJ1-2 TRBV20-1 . CSASYRGGYTF TGCAGTGCTAGCTATCGTGGGGGCTACACCTTC
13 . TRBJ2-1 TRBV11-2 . CASSFRTQNEQFF TGTGCCAGCAGTTTCCGGACCCAAAATGAGCAGTTCTTC
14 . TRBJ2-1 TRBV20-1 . CSARERGPSNEQFF TGCAGTGCTAGAGAGAGAGGGCCGAGCAATGAGCAGTTCTTC
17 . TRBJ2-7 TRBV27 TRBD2 CASSPRRGGRAVYEQYF TGTGCCAGCAGCCCTCGTCGTGGGGGGAGGGCCGTGTACGAGCAGTACTTC
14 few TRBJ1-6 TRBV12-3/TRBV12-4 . CASSLFSDNSPLHF TGTGCCAGCAGTTTATTTAGTGATAATTCACCCCTCCACTTT
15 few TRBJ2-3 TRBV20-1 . CSARNTGMSTDTQYF TGCAGTGCTAGAAATACAGGGATGAGCACAGATACGCAGTATTTT
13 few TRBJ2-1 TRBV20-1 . CSARPHTYNEQFF TGCAGTGCTAGACCCCACACCTACAATGAGCAGTTCTTC
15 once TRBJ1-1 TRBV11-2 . CASSHVRRGSAEAFF TGTGCCAGCAGCCACGTAAGGCGTGGTTCGGCTGAAGCTTTCTTT
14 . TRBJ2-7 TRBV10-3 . CAISASLSSNEQYF TGTGCCATCAGTGCTAGTTTATCGAGTAACGAGCAGTACTTC
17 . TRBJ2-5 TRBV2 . CASSEAPHRDLKETKYF TGTGCCAGCAGTGAAGCGCCTCATCGGGACCTAAAAGAGACCAAGTACTTC
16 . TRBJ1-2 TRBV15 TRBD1 CATSRDSRGHDYGYTF TGTGCCACCAGCAGAGATAGCAGGGGGCATGACTATGGCTACACCTTC
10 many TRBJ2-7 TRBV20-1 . CSAYPYEQYF TGCAGCGCTTACCCCTACGAGCAGTACTTC
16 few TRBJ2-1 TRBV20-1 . CSARESGGLSYNEQFF TGCAGTGCTAGAGAATCGGGGGGCCTGTCCTACAATGAGCAGTTCTTC
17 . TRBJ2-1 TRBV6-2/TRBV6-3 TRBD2 CASSRTSGRAGLGEQFF TGTGCCAGCAGTCGGACTAGCGGGAGGGCAGGGTTGGGAGAGCAGTTCTTC
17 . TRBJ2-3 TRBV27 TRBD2 CANSLSTSGASTDTQYF TGTGCCAACAGTTTATCAACTAGCGGGGCTAGCACAGATACGCAGTATTTT
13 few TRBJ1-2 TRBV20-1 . CSAREGTNYGYTF TGCAGTGCTAGAGAGGGCACCAACTATGGCTACACCTTC
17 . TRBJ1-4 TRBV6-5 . CASSYSNLRTRVEKLFF TGTGCCAGCAGTTACTCGAATCTGAGGACACGTGTTGAAAAACTGTTTTTT
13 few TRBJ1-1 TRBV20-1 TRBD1 CSAVGTANTEAFF TGCAGTGCCGTTGGGACAGCGAACACTGAAGCTTTCTTT
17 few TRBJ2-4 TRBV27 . CASSLGPDRLAKNIQYF TGTGCCAGCAGTTTAGGCCCAGACAGGCTAGCCAAAAACATTCAGTACTTC
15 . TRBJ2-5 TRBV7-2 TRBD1 CASSADRGLGETQYF TGTGCCAGCAGCGCCGACAGGGGGTTGGGTGAGACCCAGTACTTC
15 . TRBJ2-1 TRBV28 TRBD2 CASSLLGTTYNEQFF TGTGCCAGCAGTTTATTGGGGACTACCTACAATGAGCAGTTCTTC
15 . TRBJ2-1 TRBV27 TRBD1 CASSYRGDFYNEQFF TGTGCCAGCAGCTACAGGGGGGACTTTTACAATGAGCAGTTCTTC